The 18 T cell receptor beta chains below come from one sample, sequenced in a study of shared clonotypes between healthy human individuals (dated by TCRdb to 2020 to 2021). Libraries were built with the immunoSEQ multiplex PCR assay. TCRdb mirrors the immuneACCESS table, restricted to in-frame sequences. Some clones are absent from its copies; in checked studies, under half trace to an unresolved V gene, and the reason for the others is unknown. The sample table holds around 1.5 million clones, of which approximately 98% were seen once. Of the sample, 0.45% is held by the ten largest clones. Sequencing used naive CD4+ T cells sorted from blood. Explained via the paper, the cell subset or site label denotes: CD45RA+ positively selected. The receptors were gathered from a man between 25 and 39 years old in good health.

Concerning this clone: Within the sample, other DNA sequences also encode this same CDR3. The chain joins TRBV20-1 to TRBJ2-3; D call uncertain. CDR1 and CDR2 (germline): DFQATT, SNEGSKA (reference sequence). V was pared by 5 bases and J by 5 bases, with 8 bases between. The CDR3 totals 11 residues. The CDR3: CSAPRGDTQYF. In nucleotides, the CDR3 is TGCAGTGCTCCACGAGGAGATACGCAGTATTTT.

This chain's CDR3 is CATSRDVRFSGANVLTF. CDR3 nucleotide sequence: TGTGCCACCAGCAGAGATGTTCGGTTCTCTGGGGCCAACGTCCTGACTTTC. V usage is TRBV15 and J usage is TRBJ2-6; D is unresolved. The germline gives CDR1 LNHNV, CDR2 YYDKDF (reference sequence). V was shortened by 0 bases and J by 0 bases, with 9 bases between the two germline ends. This CDR3 has 17 residues. Supplemented by reference TRBV15 and TRBJ2-6, the full variable domain reads DAMVIQNPRYQVTQFGKPVTLSCSQTLNHNVMYWYQQKSSQAPKLLFHYYDKDFNNEADTPDNFQSRRPNTSFCFLDIRSPGLGDTAMYLCATSRDVRFSGANVLTFGAGSRLTVL.

The CDR3 spells CASSLWQGNTEAFF. In DNA form, the CDR3 reads TGTGCCAGCAGCTTATGGCAGGGTAACACTGAAGCTTTCTTT. The chain uses TRBV7-6 and TRBJ1-1, with D tentatively TRBD1 (5 bases). Germline values: CDR1 SGHVS, CDR2 FNYEAQ. The CDR3 sequence is 14 residues long. Trimming stripped 2 bases from V and 2 bases from J, with 9 bases between.

As DNA, the CDR3 is TGTGCCACAGCATTCCCTCGAGGGGGAACCTATGGCTACACCTTC. Amino acid sequence: CATAFPRGGTYGYTF. The chain has TRBV28 and TRBJ1-2; possible D gene TRBD1, 6 bases. The CDR3 length is 15 residues. Germline V CDR1 and CDR2: MDHEN, SYDVKM. The V end was cut by 10 bases, the J end by 4 bases, with 22 bases between.

The chain carries TRBV7-2 and TRBJ2-3; TRBD2 matches at 12 bases. The CDR3 has 18 amino acids. Trimming at V came to 1 base and at J to 6 bases, leaving 11 bases not matched to a gene. The germline V gene encodes CDR1 SGHTA and CDR2 FQGNSA. CDR3 in DNA: TGTGCCAGCAGCTTAGAGCTGAAACTAGCGGGAGGTCCCGATACGCAGTATTTT. This translates into CASSLELKLAGGPDTQYF.

V usage is TRBV6-6 and J usage is TRBJ2-7; tentative D call: TRBD1 (5 bases). The CDR3 spans 15 residues. The ends were cut back, 5 bases at V and 2 bases at J, with 16 bases in the middle. Germline values: CDR1 MNHNY, CDR2 SVGAGI (reference sequence). CDR3 in DNA: TGTGCCAGCAGTGAGGCTTTGACAGTCCCCTACGAGCAGTACTTC. It translates to CASSEALTVPYEQYF.

The chain employs TRBV5-1 and TRBJ2-1, with TRBD2 matching over 7 bases. There are 16 residues in the CDR3. Germline-derived CDR1 and CDR2 are SGHRS and YFSETQ. V trimming: 0 bases; J trimming: 3 bases; junction bases outside the gene matches: 6. The CDR3 bases are TGCGCCAGCAGCTTGGGGGGGGGTCCCCTCTACAATGAGCAGTTCTTC. Its protein is CASSLGGGPLYNEQFF. Complete variable domain (other parts from reference TRBV5-1 and TRBJ2-1): KAGVTQTPRYLIKTRGQQVTLSCSPISGHRSVSWYQQTPGQGLQFLFEYFSETQRNKGNFPGRFSGRQFSNSRSEMNVSTLELGDSALYLCASSLGGGPLYNEQFFGPGTRLTVL.

Only one count was recorded for this clone. The DNA of the CDR3 is TGCGCCAGCAGCTCCGAACAGGGTTATACGCAGTATTTT. It codes for CASSSEQGYTQYF. This chain connects TRBV5-1 to TRBJ2-3, with a weak D call TRBD1 (6 bases). Between the trimmed V and J ends, which lost 3 bases and 7 bases, there was a span of 12 bases. Germline V gene data show CDR1 as SGHRS and CDR2 as YFSETQ. The CDR3 runs to 13 residues.

This chain joins TRBV7-8 and TRBJ2-1; a weak D match, TRBD2 (5 bases). From germline, CDR1 is SGHVS and CDR2 FQNEAQ. The V and J ends lost 3 bases and 1 base respectively, with 19 bases between them. The CDR3 extends over 18 amino acids. The CDR3, as DNA: TGTGCCAGCAGCTTGCTTTTAATGGCGGCGGGTTCCTACAATGAGCAGTTCTTC. Translation: CASSLLLMAAGSYNEQFF. The full variable domain, with the rest looked up from reference TRBV7-8 and TRBJ2-1, is GAGVSQSPRYKVAKRGQDVALRCDPISGHVSLFWYQQALGQGPEFLTYFQNEAQLDKSGLPSDRFFAERPEGSVSTLKIQRTQQEDSAVYLCASSLLLMAAGSYNEQFFGPGTRLTVL.

This clone appeared once. The genes are TRBV9 and TRBJ1-2; no definite D call. The V end lost 4 bases, the J end lost 7 bases, and 23 bases lay between the germline ends. The CDR3 totals 16 residues. In germline, CDR1 is SGDLS, CDR2 YYNGEE. CDR3 sequence: CASSSESDSTKGGYTF. The CDR3 nucleotides read TGTGCCAGCAGCTCAGAATCAGACTCAACTAAGGGTGGCTACACCTTC.

V and J are TRBV5-5 and TRBJ2-2; unclear D gene. Trimming stripped 1 base from V and 3 bases from J, with 13 bases between. The V gene's germline CDR1 is SGHKS and CDR2 YYEKEE (reference sequence). This CDR3 spans 16 amino acids. CDR3: CASSLTPRTDTGELFF. The CDR3 region has the DNA TGTGCCAGCAGCTTGACGCCGAGAACAGACACCGGGGAGCTGTTTTTT.

The J gene is TRBJ2-7, the V gene TRBV6-5, with no clear D. This CDR3 is built from 13 residues. Trimming removed 5 bases at V and 3 bases at J, with 11 bases between. The V gene's germline CDR1 is MNHEY and CDR2 SVGAGI. The CDR3 nucleotides are TGTGCCAGCAGTATAGACCTATTCTACGAGCAGTACTTC. It codes for CASSIDLFYEQYF.

The chain employs TRBV14 and TRBJ1-1, with a weak D call TRBD1 (6 bases). The CDR3 is 15 residues long. The germline V and J ends were trimmed by 4 bases and 0 bases, with 12 bases remaining between them. Germline V gives CDR1 SGHDN, CDR2 FVKESK. CDR3 amino acids: CASSRIRGMNTEAFF. The CDR3 nucleotides read TGTGCCAGCAGCCGGATCAGGGGCATGAACACTGAAGCTTTCTTT.

The rearrangement links TRBV29-1 to TRBJ2-1; no definite D call. Germline CDR1 is SQVTM and CDR2 is ANQGSEA. V lost 4 bases, J lost 3 bases, and 1 base lay in between. The CDR3 loop spans 10 amino acids. DNA for the CDR3: TGCAGCGTTGTCTACAATGAGCAGTTCTTC. Protein product: CSVVYNEQFF.

Note on this clone: The junction differs from germline at one of its ends, possibly a read error. This chain links TRBV27 with TRBJ1-3; no clear D gene. This CDR3 has 13 residues. Germline CDR1 and CDR2: MNHEY and SMNVEV (reference sequence). Here the CDR3 DNA reads TGTGCCAGCAGTCGAGGACCTGGCAACACCATATATTTT. Translating gives CASSRGPGNTIYF.

V gene TRBV5-5 combines with J gene TRBJ2-7, with TRBD1 as a possible D gene (6 bases). CDR1 SGHKS and CDR2 YYEKEE come from the germline V gene (reference sequence). V lost 0 bases to trimming and J lost 1 base, with 11 bases between them. The CDR3 sequence is 15 residues long. This CDR3 reads CASSLVGQLSYEQYF. The CDR3 bases are TGTGCCAGCAGCTTGGTCGGACAGTTATCCTACGAGCAGTACTTC.

The chain carries TRBV28 and TRBJ2-3; 10 nucleotides match TRBD1. V shed 4 bases and J 3 bases; nucleotides not matched to a gene: 7. Germline assignment: CDR1 MDHEN and CDR2 SYDVKM. CDR3 length: 16 amino acids. CDR3 DNA: TGTGCCAGCAGTTACAGGACAGGGGGGAGGACAGATACGCAGTATTTT. It encodes CASSYRTGGRTDTQYF. Looking up the rest from reference TRBV28 and TRBJ2-3 gives the full variable domain: DVKVTQSSRYLVKRTGEKVFLECVQDMDHENMFWYRQDPGLGLRLIYFSYDVKMKEKGDIPEGYSVSREKKERFSLILESASTNQTSMYLCASSYRTGGRTDTQYFGPGTRLTVL.

The DNA for the CDR3 is TGTGCCAGCAGCCAGGGACTAGCTGGTTGGTTCTTC. Encoded protein: CASSQGLAGWFF. The chain combines TRBV2 with TRBJ2-1; TRBD2 matches 9 bases. Trimming at V came to 6 bases and at J to 15 bases, leaving 9 bases not matched to a gene. Germline V CDR1 and CDR2: SNHLY, FYNNEI. The CDR3 totals 12 residues.